This passage covers 9 T cell receptor beta chains from one sample sequenced in a study of T cell clonotyping in hematopoietic cell transplantation. Profiling relied on immunoSEQ multiplex PCR, and the TCRdb table lists in-frame clones only, not all of them. The table has about 36,000 clones, about 90% seen once. Sequencing was carried out using peripheral blood mononuclear cells. Every receptor here comes from a woman aged 40 to 50 in good health. Some clones in this sample may be carry-over from other donors' samples.

This rearrangement joins TRBV29-1 to TRBJ1-2; 7 nucleotides match TRBD1. V trimming: 4 bases; J trimming: 3 bases; junction bases outside the gene matches: 5. Germline CDR1 reads SQVTM; CDR2 reads ANQGSEA. The length of the CDR3 is 13 residues. The CDR3 region has the DNA TGCAGCGTTGCAGGGGGGTCAGACTATGGCTACACCTTC. It specifies CSVAGGSDYGYTF.

The chain joins TRBV19 to TRBJ1-4, with D possibly TRBD1 on 6 matching bases. V was cut by 3 bases and J by 6 bases, with 14 bases left in between. The germline V gene encodes CDR1 LNHDA and CDR2 SQIVND (reference sequence). The CDR3 loop spans 15 amino acids. CDR3 DNA sequence: TGTGCCAGTAGTATGCAAACAGGGATGGATGAAAAACTGTTTTTT. As protein: CASSMQTGMDEKLFF.

The chain carries TRBV5-1 and TRBJ2-3; D may be TRBD2 (5 bases). V was cut by 4 bases and J by 3 bases, with 9 bases left in between. Germline CDR1 SGHRS, CDR2 YFSETQ. This CDR3 is 13 amino acids long. The CDR3 DNA reads as TGCGCCAGCAGCCGATCGGGGACAGATACGCAGTATTTT. Translated: CASSRSGTDTQYF.

The J gene is TRBJ2-2, the V gene TRBV9, with TRBD1 matching over 7 bases. V lost 4 bases to trimming and J lost 8 bases; unmatched junction nucleotides: 8. Germline V gene data show CDR1 as SGDLS and CDR2 as YYNGEE. CDR3 length equals 14 residues. CDR3 sequence reads: CASSLRQGVGELFF. The CDR3 DNA reads TGTGCCAGCAGCCTACGACAGGGTGTAGGGGAGCTGTTTTTT.

V gene TRBV5-1 combines with J gene TRBJ2-1; no reliable D call. Between the trimmed V and J ends, which lost 4 bases and 3 bases, there was a span of 14 bases. The CDR3 is 15 amino acids. The germline V gene has CDR1 SGHRS and CDR2 YFSETQ. Written as DNA, the CDR3 is TGCGCCAGCAGCCAGGACGGAGCCAACTACAATGAGCAGTTCTTC. As protein: CASSQDGANYNEQFF.

The J gene is TRBJ2-1, the V gene TRBV5-1; D uncertain. The CDR3 is made up of 15 amino acids. V shed 0 bases and J shed 6 bases, with 13 bases lying between them. CDR1 SGHRS and CDR2 YFSETQ come from the germline V gene. CDR3 nucleotide sequence: TGCGCCAGCAGCTTGGAGGGTCTTGTCGGCAATGAGCAGTTCTTC. Encoded protein: CASSLEGLVGNEQFF. Supplemented by reference TRBV5-1 and TRBJ2-1, the full variable domain reads KAGVTQTPRYLIKTRGQQVTLSCSPISGHRSVSWYQQTPGQGLQFLFEYFSETQRNKGNFPGRFSGRQFSNSRSEMNVSTLELGDSALYLCASSLEGLVGNEQFFGPGTRLTVL.

The rearrangement joins TRBV25-1 to TRBJ2-1, with TRBD2 matching over 9 bases. The V segment lost 1 base and the J segment 9 bases; nucleotides outside the gene matches: 7. This CDR3 spans 15 amino acids. Germline values: CDR1 MGHDK, CDR2 SYGVNS. Here the CDR3 reads CASSESWEREVEQFF. The DNA of the CDR3 is TGTGCCAGCAGTGAATCATGGGAGCGGGAGGTTGAGCAGTTCTTC. Full variable domain (missing parts from reference TRBV25-1 and TRBJ2-1): EADIYQTPRYLVIGTGKKITLECSQTMGHDKMYWYQQDPGMELHLIHYSYGVNSTEKGDLSSESTVSRIRTEHFPLTLESARPSHTSQYLCASSESWEREVEQFFGPGTRLTVL.

The chain's CDR3 is CSVVSTSRHEKLFF. The CDR3 nucleotides read TGCAGCGTTGTGAGTACATCTCGGCATGAAAAACTGTTTTTT. J is TRBJ1-4 and V is TRBV29-1; no clear D gene. CDR3 length: 14 residues. Trimming pared 4 bases from V and 6 bases from J, leaving 15 bases between. Germline V gene sequence: CDR1 SQVTM, CDR2 ANQGSEA.

The chain joins TRBV29-1 to TRBJ2-3; the D is unclear. CDR1 SQVTM and CDR2 ANQGSEA come from the germline V gene. Trimming shortened V by 2 bases and J by 0 bases, and 3 bases separated the two germline ends. The CDR3 covers 12 residues. This CDR3 is CSVESSTDTQYF. The CDR3 nucleotides are TGCAGCGTTGAAAGCAGCACAGATACGCAGTATTTT.